The sequence of this T cell receptor beta chain was determined in a study of T cells in localized non-small cell lung cancer. This clone appeared a few times. Its specificity is unknown. Broader study findings: Greater T cell density in blood accompanied longer overall survival. The appearance of a median 57 of the top 100 tumor clones was seen in adjacent lung. Uninvolved adjacent lung, not tumor, had the highest T cell clonality.

The germline V and J ends were trimmed by 0 bases and 3 bases, with 9 bases remaining between them. CDR1 and CDR2 from the germline V gene are LNHDA and SQIVND (reference sequence). The CDR3 consists of 15 residues. TCRdb's table, derived via immunoSEQ multiplex PCR, lists solely in-frame clones and lacks some. In the table there are approximately 13,000 clones, more than 75% of which are singletons. V usage is TRBV19 and J usage is TRBJ2-1; D is unclear. Sample: peripheral blood, taken before any cancer treatment. The source of this sequence is a male donor at least 60 years old with stage I lung adenocarcinoma. The CDR3 is CASSIEGTFYNEQFF. The CDR3 DNA reads as TGTGCCAGTAGTATAGAGGGCACCTTCTACAATGAGCAGTTCTTC. Combining the CDR3 with reference TRBV19 and TRBJ2-1 gives the whole variable domain DGGITQSPKYLFRKEGQNVTLSCEQNLNHDAMYWYRQDPGQGLRLIYYSQIVNDFQKGDIAEGYSVSREKKESFPLTVTSAQKNPTAFYLCASSIEGTFYNEQFFGPGTRLTVL.